This is a list of T cell receptor beta chains from one sample in a study of shared clonotypes between healthy human individuals. The data were produced by immunoSEQ multiplex PCR, yet TCRdb's version contains in-frame clones alone and is incomplete. The sample lists under 2,000,000 clones; roughly 94% were seen once. Sequencing was performed on naive CD8+ T cells sorted from blood. These receptor sequences come from a young man in good health. CDR3s include the opening cysteine and the closing phenylalanine or tryptophan. Each record gives: J gene, D gene, clone size, V gene, CDR3 DNA, CDR3 protein. A D gene is named only where the DNA matches it firmly. A clone size is listed for some rows: how often the clone was seen (once, few, many), or a class if it is expanded.

j_gene: TRBJ2-7
d_gene: NA
abundance: NA
v_gene: TRBV5-4
CDR3nt: TGTGCCAGCAGCTTTGGGCAGGGTAACGAGCAGTACTTC
CDR3aa: CASSFGQGNEQYF

j_gene: TRBJ2-7
d_gene: TRBD2
abundance: NA
v_gene: TRBV11-2
CDR3nt: TGTGCCAGCAGCGACGGACTAGCGGGTACCTACGAGCAGTACTTC
CDR3aa: CASSDGLAGTYEQYF

j_gene: TRBJ2-7
d_gene: TRBD1
abundance: NA
v_gene: TRBV4-1
CDR3nt: TGCGCCAGCAGCCAAGAAGGGACAGGGTCTTACGAGCAGTACTTC
CDR3aa: CASSQEGTGSYEQYF

j_gene: TRBJ2-5
d_gene: NA
abundance: NA
v_gene: TRBV7-7
CDR3nt: TGTGCTAGCAGCTTAGCATTTCTGGGGGAGACCCAGTACTTC
CDR3aa: CASSLAFLGETQYF

j_gene: TRBJ2-3
d_gene: TRBD1
abundance: NA
v_gene: TRBV5-6
CDR3nt: TGTGCCAGCAGCCTAAGACAGACAGGGGGGACAGATACGCAGTATTTT
CDR3aa: CASSLRQTGGTDTQYF

j_gene: TRBJ2-7
d_gene: NA
abundance: NA
v_gene: TRBV6-4
CDR3nt: TGTGCCAGGCCTCGAAGGGGTTGCTACGAGCAGTACTTC
CDR3aa: CARPRRGCYEQYF

j_gene: TRBJ2-7
d_gene: NA
abundance: once
v_gene: TRBV4-3
CDR3nt: TGCGCCAGCAGCCAGAAAGTTGTAGCGGACTATCTCTATTCCTACGAGCAGTACTTC
CDR3aa: CASSQKVVADYLYSYEQYF

j_gene: TRBJ2-7
d_gene: NA
abundance: NA
v_gene: TRBV6-5
CDR3nt: TGTGCCAGCAGTTACGGGGGGTATAGAGAGCAGTACTTC
CDR3aa: CASSYGGYREQYF

j_gene: TRBJ2-5
d_gene: NA
abundance: NA
v_gene: TRBV7-9
CDR3nt: TGTGCCAGCAGCGCCTCTAGCGCCCAAGAGACCCAGTACTTC
CDR3aa: CASSASSAQETQYF

j_gene: TRBJ2-1
d_gene: NA
abundance: NA
v_gene: TRBV4-1
CDR3nt: TGCGCCAGCAGCCAAGATGCGTACAATGAGCAGTTCTTC
CDR3aa: CASSQDAYNEQFF

j_gene: TRBJ1-1
d_gene: NA
abundance: NA
v_gene: TRBV2
CDR3nt: TGTGCCAGCAGTGAAGCTATGGGGAACACTGAAGCTTTCTTT
CDR3aa: CASSEAMGNTEAFF

j_gene: TRBJ2-7
d_gene: NA
abundance: NA
v_gene: TRBV10-3
CDR3nt: TGTGCCATCAGTGATGTAGGGAACTACGAGCAGTACTTC
CDR3aa: CAISDVGNYEQYF

j_gene: TRBJ2-7
d_gene: NA
abundance: NA
v_gene: TRBV2
CDR3nt: TGTGCCAGTGCCGTGGCAGGCAACTTCTACGAGCAGTACTTC
CDR3aa: CASAVAGNFYEQYF

j_gene: TRBJ2-2
d_gene: NA
abundance: NA
v_gene: TRBV4-1
CDR3nt: TGCGCCAGCAGCCAAGATCCTAGCAATCCCGGGGAGCTGTTTTTT
CDR3aa: CASSQDPSNPGELFF

j_gene: TRBJ2-3
d_gene: NA
abundance: NA
v_gene: TRBV10-2
CDR3nt: TGCGCCAGCAGTGAGAGGGGGGCTCCGTTTGCGCAGTATTTT
CDR3aa: CASSERGAPFAQYF

j_gene: TRBJ2-1
d_gene: NA
abundance: NA
v_gene: TRBV6-6
CDR3nt: TGTGCCAGCAGTTACTTTATCTTCAATGAGCAGTTCTTC
CDR3aa: CASSYFIFNEQFF

j_gene: TRBJ2-7
d_gene: TRBD1
abundance: NA
v_gene: TRBV27
CDR3nt: TGTGCCAGCAGTCTTACCGGGACAGGGCCCTACGAGCAGTACTTC
CDR3aa: CASSLTGTGPYEQYF

j_gene: TRBJ2-2
d_gene: NA
abundance: NA
v_gene: TRBV7-9
CDR3nt: TGTGCCAGCAGCGAAGGGCTCGGGGAGCTGTTTTTT
CDR3aa: CASSEGLGELFF

j_gene: TRBJ1-6
d_gene: TRBD1
abundance: NA
v_gene: TRBV30
CDR3nt: TGTGCCTGGGGGGACAGTATTGGTTCACCCCTCCACTTT
CDR3aa: CAWGDSIGSPLHF

j_gene: TRBJ2-2
d_gene: NA
abundance: NA
v_gene: TRBV6-5
CDR3nt: TGTGCCAGCAGCCATGAGGGGATTGCCGGGGAGCTGTTTTTT
CDR3aa: CASSHEGIAGELFF

j_gene: TRBJ2-3
d_gene: NA
abundance: once
v_gene: TRBV5-6
CDR3nt: TGTGCCAGCAGCTTGGGTGGGGGGAGCACAGATACGCAGTATTTT
CDR3aa: CASSLGGGSTDTQYF

j_gene: TRBJ2-7
d_gene: TRBD1
abundance: NA
v_gene: TRBV6-1
CDR3nt: TGTGCCAGCAGTGGGTGGGACAGGAGCTCCTACGAGCAGTACTTC
CDR3aa: CASSGWDRSSYEQYF

j_gene: TRBJ2-7
d_gene: NA
abundance: NA
v_gene: TRBV2
CDR3nt: TGTGCCAGCCAGGGACCCTCCTACGAGCAGTACTTC
CDR3aa: CASQGPSYEQYF

j_gene: TRBJ2-7
d_gene: NA
abundance: NA
v_gene: TRBV19
CDR3nt: TGTGCCAGTAGTACAACCTACGAGCAGTACTTC
CDR3aa: CASSTTYEQYF

j_gene: TRBJ2-7
d_gene: NA
abundance: once
v_gene: TRBV7-9
CDR3nt: TGTGCCAGCAGCGTAGACTACTCGTCCTACGAGCAGTACTTC
CDR3aa: CASSVDYSSYEQYF

j_gene: TRBJ2-1
d_gene: TRBD2
abundance: NA
v_gene: TRBV9
CDR3nt: TGTGCCAGCAGCGAGGGGGGACTAGCGTTGAATGAGCAGTTCTTC
CDR3aa: CASSEGGLALNEQFF

j_gene: TRBJ1-1
d_gene: TRBD1
abundance: NA
v_gene: TRBV5-4
CDR3nt: TGTGCCACCGAAGACAGGGGGCTGACTGAAGCTTTCTTT
CDR3aa: CATEDRGLTEAFF

j_gene: TRBJ1-1
d_gene: NA
abundance: once
v_gene: TRBV9
CDR3nt: TGTGCCAGCAGCTTCTTGTCGGGACCTGGCACTGAAGCTTTCTTT
CDR3aa: CASSFLSGPGTEAFF

j_gene: TRBJ1-1
d_gene: NA
abundance: few
v_gene: TRBV7-9
CDR3nt: TGTGCCAGCGGAGAAGCTTTCTTT
CDR3aa: CASGEAFF

j_gene: TRBJ1-2
d_gene: NA
abundance: NA
v_gene: TRBV4-3
CDR3nt: TGCGCCAGCAGCCAAGATAAGGGGAACTATGGCTACACCTTC
CDR3aa: CASSQDKGNYGYTF

j_gene: TRBJ2-5
d_gene: TRBD2
abundance: NA
v_gene: TRBV28
CDR3nt: TGTGCCAGCAGTTTTCGGACTAGCGGGGACCAGACCCAGTACTTC
CDR3aa: CASSFRTSGDQTQYF

j_gene: TRBJ1-3
d_gene: NA
abundance: NA
v_gene: TRBV19
CDR3nt: TGTGCCAGTAGTACCGTGGGCTCCCCTGGAAACACCATATATTTT
CDR3aa: CASSTVGSPGNTIYF

j_gene: TRBJ1-1
d_gene: NA
abundance: NA
v_gene: TRBV11-2
CDR3nt: TGTGCCAGCAGCTTAGAACCGGGACCGGGAGGTTCTGAAGCTTTCTTT
CDR3aa: CASSLEPGPGGSEAFF

j_gene: TRBJ2-3
d_gene: NA
abundance: NA
v_gene: TRBV4-1
CDR3nt: TGCGCCAGCAGCCAAGTAGGAGGGTCCTCTAGCACAGATACGCAGTATTTT
CDR3aa: CASSQVGGSSSTDTQYF

j_gene: TRBJ2-5
d_gene: NA
abundance: NA
v_gene: TRBV7-9
CDR3nt: TGTGCCAGCAGTAAGCCCCTCTGGACCCAGTACTTC
CDR3aa: CASSKPLWTQYF

j_gene: TRBJ1-2
d_gene: NA
abundance: NA
v_gene: TRBV19
CDR3nt: TGTGCCAGTAGTATTGGGCATGGCTACACCTTC
CDR3aa: CASSIGHGYTF

j_gene: TRBJ1-3
d_gene: NA
abundance: NA
v_gene: TRBV5-6
CDR3nt: TGTGCCAGCAGCTTGGGGTTGGGACCCGGAAACACCATATATTTT
CDR3aa: CASSLGLGPGNTIYF

j_gene: TRBJ1-2
d_gene: TRBD1
abundance: NA
v_gene: TRBV6-5
CDR3nt: TGTGCCAGCAGTCTGGACAGGAACTATGGCTACACCTTC
CDR3aa: CASSLDRNYGYTF

j_gene: TRBJ2-7
d_gene: TRBD2
abundance: NA
v_gene: TRBV7-8
CDR3nt: TGTGCCAGTCTAGCGGGTCGGGACGAGCAGTACTTC
CDR3aa: CASLAGRDEQYF

j_gene: TRBJ2-7
d_gene: TRBD2
abundance: NA
v_gene: TRBV6-5
CDR3nt: TGTGCCAGCAGTTACGGGACTAGCGGTTCCTACGAGCAGTACTTC
CDR3aa: CASSYGTSGSYEQYF

j_gene: TRBJ2-3
d_gene: NA
abundance: once
v_gene: TRBV5-4
CDR3nt: TGTGCCAGCAGCTCCACCACAGATACGCAGTATTTT
CDR3aa: CASSSTTDTQYF

j_gene: TRBJ1-2
d_gene: NA
abundance: NA
v_gene: TRBV13
CDR3nt: TGTGCCAGCGAGGCCGACCGCTATGGCTACACCTTC
CDR3aa: CASEADRYGYTF

j_gene: TRBJ2-3
d_gene: TRBD1
abundance: NA
v_gene: TRBV27
CDR3nt: TGTGCCAGCAGTCCAGGGGGCCCGGATACGCAGTATTTT
CDR3aa: CASSPGGPDTQYF

j_gene: TRBJ2-4
d_gene: TRBD1
abundance: NA
v_gene: TRBV7-9
CDR3nt: TGTGCCAGCAGTCCCGCCCGACAGGGGGCTTCCAAAAACATTCAGTACTTC
CDR3aa: CASSPARQGASKNIQYF

j_gene: TRBJ1-2
d_gene: NA
abundance: NA
v_gene: TRBV6-1
CDR3nt: TGTGCCAGCAGTGAACCCCCCGATTGGGAGTACTCTCCTTATGGCTACACCTTC
CDR3aa: CASSEPPDWEYSPYGYTF

j_gene: TRBJ1-1
d_gene: NA
abundance: NA
v_gene: TRBV19
CDR3nt: TGTGCCAGTAGCGATACCCAAGGGGTATGGGGTTTCAACACTGAAGCTTTCTTT
CDR3aa: CASSDTQGVWGFNTEAFF

j_gene: TRBJ2-7
d_gene: NA
abundance: NA
v_gene: TRBV6-6
CDR3nt: TGTGCCAGCAGCCTCCTCTCCGCGGGGGCTACCTACGAGCAGTACTTC
CDR3aa: CASSLLSAGATYEQYF

j_gene: TRBJ2-1
d_gene: NA
abundance: NA
v_gene: TRBV9
CDR3nt: TGTGCCAGCAGCGTCTGGGACAAGAGAAATGAGCAGTTCTTC
CDR3aa: CASSVWDKRNEQFF